Sequencing of this TCR beta chain was carried out in a study of tumor-infiltrating lymphocytes in primary liver carcinoma. The study's findings and limits: Present in all five tumor regions were only about 8-24% of the top clones.

On this clonotype: Its antigen is currently unknown. The conserved phenylalanine or tryptophan is not found at the CDR3 terminus, so this likely reflects a read error.

Reverse transcription of around 0.45 ug total RNA with a constant-region primer produced TCR beta cDNA. It was through three nested multiplex PCR rounds of slightly modified ARM-PCR that TCR beta libraries arose. Each of the first two PCR rounds ran around 10 cycles with TRBV1-TRBV30 forward and C-beta reverse primers. TCRdb processed the multiplex PCR reads anew with MiXCR; each CDR3 protein has one entry. The sample has tens of thousands of distinct CDR3 sequences; roughly 80% are singletons. RNA and DNA were co-extracted from about 20-30 mg of unsorted bulk tissue. Infection with HBV was chronic in patients; they were treatment-naive. Trimming took 5 bases from V and 2 from J, leaving 10 bases between them. The CDR3 runs to 13 residues. Per germline, CDR1 SGHAT and CDR2 FQNNGV.

The sample was liver tumor tissue from sampling region 4. Subset of the sample: tumor region T4, right-lateral pole. V usage is TRBV11-2 and J usage is TRBJ2-7; the D is unclear. This TCR was recovered from a young woman with primary liver carcinoma and hepatitis B virus infection. In DNA, the CDR3 is TGTGCCAGCAGCCCCAGGTACACCTACGAGCAGTACTTG. It is translated as CASSPRYTYEQYL.